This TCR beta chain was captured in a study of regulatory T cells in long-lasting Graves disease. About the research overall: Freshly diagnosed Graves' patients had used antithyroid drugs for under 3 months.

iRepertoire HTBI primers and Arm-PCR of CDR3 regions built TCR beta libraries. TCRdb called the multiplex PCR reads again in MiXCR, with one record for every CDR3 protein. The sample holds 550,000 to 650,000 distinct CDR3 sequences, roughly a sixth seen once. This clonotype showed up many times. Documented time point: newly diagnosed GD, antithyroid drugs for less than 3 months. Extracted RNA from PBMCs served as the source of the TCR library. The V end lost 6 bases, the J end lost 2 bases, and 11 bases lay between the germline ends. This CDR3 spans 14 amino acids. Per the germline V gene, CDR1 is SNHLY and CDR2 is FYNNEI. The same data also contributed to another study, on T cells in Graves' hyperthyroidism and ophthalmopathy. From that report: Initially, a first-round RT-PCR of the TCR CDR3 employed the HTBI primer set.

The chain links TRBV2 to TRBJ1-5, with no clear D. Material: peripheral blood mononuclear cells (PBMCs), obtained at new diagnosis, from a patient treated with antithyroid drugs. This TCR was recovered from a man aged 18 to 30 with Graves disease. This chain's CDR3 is CASSPGGRNQPQHF. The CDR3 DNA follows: TGTGCCAGCAGCCCCGGAGGGCGCAATCAGCCCCAGCATTTT.